The 24 T cell receptor beta chains given below trace back to one sample, sequenced in a study of T-cell memory formation after mild COVID-19. One entry per CDR3 protein results from TCRdb running MiXCR on the 5' RACE reads. The sample has around 510,000 distinct CDR3 sequences; less than 25% are singletons. The sequenced sample consisted of PBMCs or a T cell subset sorted from them (not recorded which). The origin of the receptors is an adult woman who had mild COVID-19 (a few samples of this study predate the infection). Cell type and time point are not known.

This clonotype was seen a handful of times. The V call is TRBV10-3, the J call TRBJ2-5; D may be TRBD2 (5 bases). This CDR3 has 13 residues. In germline, CDR1 is ENHRY, CDR2 SYGVKD. V was shortened by 6 bases and J by 3 bases, with 11 bases between the two germline ends. CDR3 sequence reads: CAISIPGEETQYF. The CDR3 DNA follows: TGTGCCATCAGCATCCCCGGGGAAGAGACCCAGTACTTC.

V is TRBV11-2 and J is TRBJ1-1, with TRBD1 matching over 9 bases. The CDR3 contains 15 residues. V shed 3 bases and J 5 bases; nucleotides not matched to a gene: 7. Per the germline V gene, CDR1 is SGHAT and CDR2 is FQNNGV. CDR3 residues: CASSFNGQGITEAFF. CDR3 nucleotides: TGTGCCAGCAGCTTCAACGGACAGGGGATAACTGAAGCTTTCTTT.

This clonotype has only a few counts. The V call is TRBV7-2, the J call TRBJ2-2, with D perhaps matching TRBD1 (6 bases). The germline CDR1 and CDR2 sequences are SGHTA and FQGNSA. Deletions cut 1 base from V and 7 bases from J, with 10 bases between. This CDR3 spans 14 amino acids. The CDR3 coding sequence is TGTGCCAGCAGCTTAGTACAGGGCGTCGGGGAGCTGTTTTTT. The encoded protein is CASSLVQGVGELFF.

V usage is TRBV21-1 and J usage is TRBJ2-4; the table's D call, TRBD2, was not checked against the DNA. TRBV21-1 is classified as a pseudogene. The CDR3 runs 16 residues. The CDR3 sequence is CASSNRTSGAKNIQYF. The CDR3 DNA reads TGTGCCAGCAGCAACCGGACTAGCGGGGCCAAAAACATTCAGTACTTC.

The table lists this clonotype with a few counts. The V and J genes are TRBV29-1 and TRBJ2-3; unclear D gene. The CDR3 runs to 13 residues. V was clipped by 4 bases and J by 0 bases, with 8 bases between them. Germline assignment: CDR1 SQVTM and CDR2 ANQGSEA. Written as DNA, the CDR3 is TGCAGCGTTGTGGTAGCTAGCACAGATACGCAGTATTTT. This codes for CSVVVASTDTQYF.

This clonotype was found a few times. The J gene is TRBJ1-5, the V gene TRBV20-1, with unresolved D. The CDR3 is 12 residues long. CDR1 DFQATT and CDR2 SNEGSKA come from the germline V gene (reference sequence). V was shortened by 1 base and J by 6 bases, with 7 bases between the two germline ends. CDR3 DNA sequence: TGCAGTGCTAGAGGCTCTTTTCAGCCCCAGCATTTT. Residues: CSARGSFQPQHF.

The CDR3 region is CATSDLPAGVPNEQFF. CDR3 in DNA: TGTGCCACCAGTGATTTGCCAGCGGGAGTTCCCAATGAGCAGTTCTTC. The chain recombines TRBV24-1 with TRBJ2-1; 8 positions match TRBD2. CDR1 is KGHDR, CDR2 SFDVKD, per germline. There are 16 residues in the CDR3. Germline trimming cut 0 bases from V and 6 bases from J; bases unmatched to any gene: 6.

This clonotype turned up a few times. This chain connects TRBV5-6 to TRBJ1-5; no firm D call. V was pared by 1 base and J by 5 bases, with 7 bases between. CDR3 length equals 13 residues. Germline lookup yields CDR1 SGHDT and CDR2 YYEEEE. DNA for the CDR3: TGTGCCAGCAGCTTGTGGGAAGATCAGCCCCAGCATTTT. Its translation is CASSLWEDQPQHF.

The CDR3 here is CASSHRDTHYEQYF. The CDR3 DNA is TGCGCCAGCAGCCATAGGGACACCCACTACGAGCAGTACTTC. V is TRBV4-1 and J is TRBJ2-7; a weak D match, TRBD1 (6 bases). CDR1 is MGHRA and CDR2 is YSYEKL in the germline V gene. There are 14 residues in the CDR3. Trimming left V 3 bases short and J 3 bases short, with 12 bases between.

This clonotype showed up just a few times. The chain links TRBV7-9 to TRBJ2-2; TRBD2 matches 13 bases. V shed 4 bases and J 2 bases; nucleotides not matched to a gene: 4. The CDR3 covers 17 residues. Germline CDR1 SEHNR, CDR2 FQNEAQ (reference sequence). CDR3 protein: CASSWGTSGTNTGELFF. In DNA, the CDR3 is TGTGCCAGCAGCTGGGGGACTAGCGGGACCAACACCGGGGAGCTGTTTTTT. Combining the CDR3 with reference TRBV7-9 and TRBJ2-2 gives the whole variable domain DTGVSQNPRHKITKRGQNVTFRCDPISEHNRLYWYRQTLGQGPEFLTYFQNEAQLEKSRLLSDRFSAERPKGSFSTLEIQRTEQGDSAMYLCASSWGTSGTNTGELFFGEGSRLTVL.

This chain connects TRBV7-2 to TRBJ2-5; D possibly uses TRBD1 or TRBD2 (6 bases each). In germline, CDR1 is SGHTA, CDR2 FQGNSA. V lost 1 base, J lost 8 bases, and 14 bases lay in between. The CDR3 extends over 14 amino acids. CDR3 region: CASSLGGATVTQYF. CDR3 DNA: TGTGCCAGCAGCTTAGGGGGGGCCACGGTAACCCAGTACTTC.

This sequence joins TRBV4-2 and TRBJ2-7, with 16 bases matching TRBD2. There are 18 residues in the CDR3. Trimming removed 1 base from V and 3 bases from J; junction bases left unmatched: 6. Germline V gene sequence: CDR1 LGHNA, CDR2 YNFKEQ. The CDR3 coding sequence is TGTGCCAGCAGCCAAGGGGGGACTAGCGGGAGGGCAGACTACGAGCAGTACTTC. It yields the protein CASSQGGTSGRADYEQYF.

The rearrangement uses TRBV5-6 and TRBJ1-2; 9 nucleotides align to TRBD1. The CDR3 length is 13 residues. Germline lookup yields CDR1 SGHDT and CDR2 YYEEEE. The V segment lost 3 bases and the J segment 7 bases; nucleotides outside the gene matches: 4. This CDR3 reads CASSSGQGFGYTF. The CDR3 DNA is TGTGCCAGCAGCTCGGGACAGGGTTTTGGCTACACCTTC.

This chain connects TRBV12-3 or TRBV12-4 to TRBJ1-1; D may be TRBD1 (5 bases). The CDR3 spans 16 residues. Trimming removed 4 bases at V and 4 bases at J, with 19 bases between. CDR3 residues: CASSSSSWGDRTEAFF. The DNA of the CDR3 is TGTGCCAGCAGTTCCTCGAGTTGGGGGGACCGCACTGAAGCTTTCTTT.

This clonotype was picked up many times. The chain links TRBV4-1 to TRBJ1-1; D not resolved. This CDR3 spans 17 amino acids. The V and J ends lost 2 bases and 8 bases respectively, with 24 bases between them. Germline V CDR1 and CDR2: MGHRA, YSYEKL. The CDR3 sequence: CASSQLTTEDSGREAFF. The CDR3 DNA follows: TGCGCCAGCAGCCAATTAACAACCGAAGACTCAGGACGGGAAGCTTTCTTT.

This clonotype was observed a few times. The chain employs TRBV6-1 and TRBJ2-7; D unresolved. Germline V lookup: CDR1 MNHNS, CDR2 SASEGT. Trimming left V 8 bases short and J 2 bases short, with 16 bases between. The CDR3 extends over 14 amino acids. CDR3 in DNA: TGTGCCAGCGGTCAGGAGACCTTTACCTACGAGCAGTACTTC. Protein product: CASGQETFTYEQYF.

This clonotype was recorded a few times. The chain links TRBV5-5 to TRBJ1-3, with D unclear. From germline, CDR1 is SGHKS and CDR2 YYEKEE (reference sequence). The length of the CDR3 is 17 residues. The V end was cut by 3 bases, the J end by 0 bases, with 16 bases between. The CDR3 DNA reads as TGTGCCAGCAGCTCCTGGCCGTCGGACGGCTCTGGAAACACCATATATTTT. Translated: CASSSWPSDGSGNTIYF.

This chain connects TRBV7-9 to TRBJ2-1, with D uncertain. There are 14 residues in the CDR3. Between the trimmed V and J ends, which lost 1 base and 1 base, there was a span of 5 bases. CDR1 and CDR2 (germline): SEHNR, FQNEAQ (reference sequence). The CDR3 spells CASSLVLSYNEQFF. The CDR3 bases are TGTGCCAGCAGCTTAGTGTTATCCTACAATGAGCAGTTCTTC.

The gene calls are TRBV28 and TRBJ2-1; TRBD1 might be the D (6 bases). The CDR3 has 16 amino acids. From germline, CDR1 is MDHEN and CDR2 SYDVKM. The V end lost 8 bases, the J end lost 7 bases, and 24 bases lay between the germline ends. CDR3 region: CASLPDWAGVGNEQFF. Written as DNA, the CDR3 is TGTGCCAGCCTTCCTGATTGGGCAGGGGTAGGAAATGAGCAGTTCTTC. Variable domain in full (rest from reference TRBV28 and TRBJ2-1): DVKVTQSSRYLVKRTGEKVFLECVQDMDHENMFWYRQDPGLGLRLIYFSYDVKMKEKGDIPEGYSVSREKKERFSLILESASTNQTSMYLCASLPDWAGVGNEQFFGPGTRLTVL.

The table lists this clonotype with a few counts. V is TRBV5-1 and J is TRBJ1-4; 9 bases align to TRBD1. V gave up 2 bases and J gave up 6 bases; unmatched junction bases: 2. The CDR3 spans 14 residues. Germline CDR1 reads SGHRS; CDR2 reads YFSETQ. As DNA, the CDR3 is TGCGCCAGCAGCTTACAGGGGGCGGATGAAAAACTGTTTTTT. This gives the protein CASSLQGADEKLFF.

This clonotype has just a few counts. V usage is TRBV19 and J usage is TRBJ2-1; D ambiguous. The CDR3 totals 14 residues. Trimming shortened V by 1 base and J by 3 bases, and 7 bases separated the two germline ends. CDR1 is LNHDA and CDR2 is SQIVND in the germline V gene (reference sequence). CDR3 amino acids: CASSIGVGYNEQFF. The CDR3 DNA reads TGTGCCAGTAGTATAGGCGTCGGCTACAATGAGCAGTTCTTC.

This clonotype was seen a single time. This chain joins TRBV6-4 and TRBJ1-5; D unclear. CDR1 and CDR2 from the germline V gene are MRHNA and SNTAGT. The CDR3 length is 18 residues. The V gene lost 5 bases and the J gene lost 0 bases, with 20 bases spanning the gap. The CDR3 region is CASSTKPGGRDSNQPQHF. Written as DNA, the CDR3 is TGTGCCAGCAGTACAAAGCCGGGAGGACGCGATAGCAATCAGCCCCAGCATTTT.

V gene TRBV24-1 combines with J gene TRBJ2-7; D might be TRBD1 or TRBD2, each matching 5 bases. The CDR3 sequence is 15 residues long. Germline V CDR1 and CDR2: KGHDR, SFDVKD. Trimming shortened V by 3 bases and J by 5 bases, and 16 bases separated the two germline ends. CDR3 loop: CATSDPMRGLDEQYF. CDR3 DNA: TGTGCCACCAGTGATCCGATGAGGGGTTTGGACGAGCAGTACTTC.

The chain employs TRBV6-1 and TRBJ2-7; possibly TRBD1 for D (5 bases). The germline V and J ends were trimmed by 5 bases and 3 bases, with 11 bases remaining between them. The germline gives CDR1 MNHNS, CDR2 SASEGT. The CDR3 length is 13 residues. The CDR3 is CASSMGQFYEQYF. The CDR3 DNA is TGTGCCAGCAGTATGGGGCAGTTCTACGAGCAGTACTTC.